These 17 T cell receptor beta chains came from one sample sequenced in a study of blood T cell repertoires in COVID-19. Produced via immunoSEQ multiplex PCR; TCRdb's table is partial and in-frame only. The sample contains tens of thousands of clones, around 90% of which appear only once. Specimen: peripheral blood. Every receptor here comes from a man of 80 years or more with acute or convalescent COVID-19.

J is TRBJ1-3 and V is TRBV7-8; D is ambiguous. V was shortened by 4 bases and J by 3 bases, with 10 bases between the two germline ends. The CDR3 totals 14 residues. In germline, CDR1 is SGHVS, CDR2 FQNEAQ. The CDR3 nucleotides read TGTGCCAGCAGCTCGTCAGGTGGTGGAAACACCATATATTTT. It codes for CASSSSGGGNTIYF.

The chain joins TRBV10-3 to TRBJ2-1; 11 bases line up with TRBD1. Looked up from germline, CDR1 is ENHRY and CDR2 is SYGVKD. J gave up 3 bases and V 4 bases, and 8 bases lay outside the gene matches. CDR3 length: 17 residues. CDR3 coding DNA: TGTGCCATCAGTGCAATAGGGACAGGGGGATTCTACAATGAGCAGTTCTTC. This sequence encodes CAISAIGTGGFYNEQFF.

This rearrangement joins TRBV28 to TRBJ1-5; D remains ambiguous. Germline assignment: CDR1 MDHEN and CDR2 SYDVKM. The CDR3 is 12 amino acids. V shed 5 bases and J shed 5 bases, with 7 bases lying between them. CDR3 region: CASSPQYQPQHF. The CDR3, as DNA: TGTGCCAGCAGTCCACAGTATCAGCCCCAGCATTTT.

This sequence joins TRBV14 and TRBJ1-5, with D perhaps TRBD1 (5 bases). The CDR3 spans 13 residues. With 3 bases removed from V and 7 bases from J, the gap between germline ends came to 10 bases. Germline CDR1 is SGHDN and CDR2 is FVKESK. Written as DNA, the CDR3 is TGTGCCAGCAGCCAGGCCTCAGGGCAGCCCCAGCATTTT. Encoded protein: CASSQASGQPQHF.

The chain joins TRBV18 to TRBJ1-4; maybe TRBD1 (5 bases). CDR3 length: 16 amino acids. Trimming removed 6 bases at V and 0 bases at J, with 14 bases between. Germline values: CDR1 KGHSH, CDR2 LQKENI. The chain's CDR3 is CASSRSGSATNEKLFF. In nucleotides, the CDR3 is TGTGCCAGCTCCCGCTCAGGGTCTGCAACTAATGAAAAACTGTTTTTT. The full variable domain, with the rest looked up from reference TRBV18 and TRBJ1-4, is NAGVMQNPRHLVRRRGQEARLRCSPMKGHSHVYWYRQLPEEGLKFMVYLQKENIIDESGMPKERFSAEFPKEGPSILRIQQVVRGDSAAYFCASSRSGSATNEKLFFGSGTQLSVL.

The chain is built from TRBV16 and TRBJ1-2; no definite D call. The CDR3 runs to 15 residues. V was trimmed by 5 bases and J by 2 bases, leaving 15 bases between them. Germline-derived CDR1 and CDR2 are KGHSY and FQNENV. The CDR3 sequence is CASSEVTRRNYGYTF. The CDR3, as DNA: TGTGCCAGCAGCGAAGTTACTAGGAGAAACTATGGCTACACCTTC.

Here the CDR3 reads CASSPQGNTEAFF. The CDR3 nucleotides are TGCGCCAGCAGCCCACAGGGGAACACTGAAGCTTTCTTT. The gene calls are TRBV5-1 and TRBJ1-1, with D possibly being TRBD1 (6 bases). Trimming shortened V by 4 bases and J by 1 base, and 8 bases separated the two germline ends. Germline V gives CDR1 SGHRS, CDR2 YFSETQ. This CDR3 has 13 residues.

The table lists this clone with a count of one. This chain links TRBV4-2 with TRBJ1-5; possibly TRBD1 for D (6 bases). V was clipped by 4 bases and J by 6 bases, with 16 bases between them. CDR1 and CDR2 from the germline V gene are LGHNA and YNFKEQ. There are 15 residues in the CDR3. CDR3: CASSPGGGPGQPQHF. In DNA, the CDR3 is TGTGCCAGCAGCCCCGGCGGGGGGCCGGGTCAGCCCCAGCATTTT.

This rearrangement joins TRBV5-6 to TRBJ1-4, with D possibly being TRBD1 (6 bases). V lost 1 base and J 4 bases, leaving 14 bases between the germline ends. The germline V gene has CDR1 SGHDT and CDR2 YYEEEE. The CDR3 is made up of 16 amino acids. Written as DNA, the CDR3 is TGTGCCAGCAGCTTGAACAGGGCTCGAGGTAATGAAAAACTGTTTTTT. Translating it yields CASSLNRARGNEKLFF.

The gene calls are TRBV19 and TRBJ2-3, with D maybe TRBD1 (7 bases). The CDR3 loop spans 14 amino acids. Germline CDR1 LNHDA, CDR2 SQIVND (reference sequence). V was pared by 7 bases and J by 4 bases, with 15 bases between. The CDR3 DNA sequence: TGTGCCAGTACCATGGAGGGGGCTGCAGATACGCAGTATTTT. Translating it yields CASTMEGAADTQYF.

The V call is TRBV9, the J call TRBJ1-1; D is unclear. CDR1 is SGDLS, CDR2 YYNGEE, per germline. The CDR3 spans 13 residues. V was pared by 4 bases and J by 0 bases, with 7 bases between. CDR3 amino acids: CASSPELNTEAFF. For the CDR3, the DNA is TGTGCCAGCAGCCCGGAGTTGAACACTGAAGCTTTCTTT. The whole variable domain, filled in from reference TRBV9 and TRBJ1-1, reads DSGVTQTPKHLITATGQRVTLRCSPRSGDLSVYWYQQSLDQGLQFLIQYYNGEERAKGNILERFSAQQFPDLHSELNLSSLELGDSALYFCASSPELNTEAFFGQGTRLTVV.

This clone appeared once. This sequence joins TRBV6-4 and TRBJ2-1, with a weak D call TRBD1 (6 bases). Per germline, CDR1 MRHNA and CDR2 SNTAGT. V was cut by 4 bases and J by 2 bases, with 12 bases left in between. This CDR3 region has 15 residues. The CDR3 sequence is CASSVGRGTYNEQFF. CDR3 DNA: TGTGCCAGCAGTGTTGGCAGGGGCACCTACAATGAGCAGTTCTTC.

This sequence joins TRBV3-1 (or the pseudogene TRBV3-2) and TRBJ2-7, with D unresolved. CDR1 and CDR2 from the germline V gene are LGHDT and YNNKEL (reference sequence). There are 12 residues in the CDR3. Deletions cut 4 bases from V and 2 bases from J, with 6 bases between. For the CDR3, the DNA is TGTGCCAGCAGCCCAGGTCCCTACGAGCAGTACTTC. Its protein product is CASSPGPYEQYF.

The CDR3 sequence is CASSDGTDSYNEQFF. In nucleotides, the CDR3 is TGTGCCAGCAGTGATGGGACAGACTCCTACAATGAGCAGTTCTTC. The rearrangement joins TRBV28 to TRBJ2-1; TRBD1 matches at 7 bases. This CDR3 has 15 amino acids. V was pared by 5 bases and J by 0 bases, with 4 bases of the junction left unmatched. CDR1 is MDHEN and CDR2 is SYDVKM in the germline V gene.

This chain uses TRBV29-1 with TRBJ1-2, with a tentative D call TRBD1 (5 bases). The V end lost 7 bases, the J end lost 7 bases, and 16 bases lay between the germline ends. The germline V gene encodes CDR1 SQVTM and CDR2 ANQGSEA. The CDR3 contains 12 residues. CDR3: CSALLGGLGYTF. The CDR3 DNA follows: TGCAGCGCGTTGCTGGGGGGTCTTGGCTACACCTTC.

The chain has TRBV11-2 and TRBJ1-2, with 7 bases fitting TRBD1. The V segment lost 0 bases and the J segment 8 bases; nucleotides outside the gene matches: 15. The germline gives CDR1 SGHAT, CDR2 FQNNGV. CDR3 length: 17 residues. Here the CDR3 reads CASSLDPSRTGWVGYTF. The DNA of the CDR3 is TGTGCCAGCAGCTTAGATCCCTCTCGGACAGGCTGGGTGGGCTACACCTTC.

The chain is built from TRBV30 and TRBJ1-1, with D perhaps TRBD1 (6 bases). Trimming stripped 4 bases from V and 4 bases from J, with 16 bases between. CDR1 and CDR2 from the germline V gene are GTSNPN and SVGIG (reference sequence). The CDR3 is made up of 14 amino acids. The DNA of the CDR3 is TGTGCCTGGAACGAGGGGGGGGACTTCACTGAAGCTTTCTTT. It yields the protein CAWNEGGDFTEAFF.